This TCR beta chain was identified during a study of cytomegalovirus exposure and HLA in healthy donors. CDR1 is SGHVS and CDR2 is FQNEAQ in the germline V gene. CDR3 length: 14 amino acids. V was pared by 1 base and J by 2 bases, with 1 base of the junction left unmatched. PCR primers comprised 60 Vbeta and 13 Jbeta primers. Repertoires were generated with immunoSEQ multiplex PCR, while TCRdb's copy carries only in-frame clones and drops some. There are 160,000 or so clones in the sample; around 77% occur only once, and approximately 2.5% lies in the top ten. In regard to this clone: Its target is unknown.

The donors, nominally healthy at sampling, likely had unrecorded immune exposures. Study-wide points: Versus the approximately 700-donor mean, an Asian-associated ancestry cluster reportedly showed fewer N-insertions in a later analysis. Later on, an analysis found that several of the most significant clusters appeared to be linked to common viral pathogens, which included parvovirus B19.

V usage is TRBV7-8 and J usage is TRBJ1-2; 7 bases are a match to TRBD1. Source material: PBMCs. This receptor was obtained from a man in his sixties in good health and CMV-seronegative. The CDR3 nucleotides read TGTGCCAGCAGCTTAGGACAGGGAAACTATGGCTACACCTTC. Amino acids: CASSLGQGNYGYTF.